The rows below give T cell receptor beta chains drawn from one sample of a study of T-cell memory formation after mild COVID-19. MiXCR, run by TCRdb on the 5' RACE reads, gives a single entry per CDR3 protein. The sample has roughly 47,000 distinct CDR3 sequences, approximately 7% seen once. What was sequenced was PBMCs or a T cell subset sorted from them (not recorded which). Receptors originate from a man younger than 35 who had mild COVID-19 (a few samples of this study predate the infection). Cell type and time point are not known. CDR3s include the opening cysteine and the closing phenylalanine or tryptophan. D genes are given only for firm matches. A row's size may be missing; if present it is once, few, many or a size class.

few TRBD1 TRBJ2-7 TRBV5-4 TGTGCCAGCAGCTTGGACAGGGGCGAGCAGTACTTC CASSLDRGEQYF
. TRBD1 TRBJ1-4 TRBV20-1 TGCAGTGCTAGATTCGGACAGGGGGGCGAAAAACTGTTTTTT CSARFGQGGEKLFF
few TRBD1 TRBJ1-2 TRBV28 TGTGCCAGCAGTCGCCGGGACAGGGAGTATGGCTACACCTTC CASSRRDREYGYTF
few . TRBJ1-3 TRBV5-1 TGCGCCAGCAGCTTGGGCGCCGTCTCTGGAAACACCATATATTTT CASSLGAVSGNTIYF
few . TRBJ2-6 TRBV27 TGTGCCAGTGGGACACATCGGGGTGGGGCCAACGTCCTGACTTTC CASGTHRGGANVLTF
. . TRBJ2-1 TRBV7-8 TGTGCCAGCAGCTTACGAGGGCCGGGCAATGAGCAGTTCTTC CASSLRGPGNEQFF
many TRBD1 TRBJ2-3 TRBV29-1 TGCAGCGTGTGGACAGGGGCGACAGATACGCAGTATTTT CSVWTGATDTQYF
few TRBD1 TRBJ1-5 TRBV20-1 TGCAGTGCCCCTGACAGGGGTGGCAATCAGCCCCAGCATTTT CSAPDRGGNQPQHF
. . TRBJ1-4 TRBV7-9 TGTGCCAGCAGCTTGCAACAGGGTAATGAAAAACTGTTTTTT CASSLQQGNEKLFF
. TRBD2 TRBJ2-5 TRBV5-1 TGCGCCAGCAGCCGACTAGCGGGGAGACAAGAGACCCAGTACTTC CASSRLAGRQETQYF
. TRBD1 TRBJ1-6 TRBV20-1 TGCAGTGCTAGAGACAGGGGGAGCAATTCACCCCTCCACTTT CSARDRGSNSPLHF
few . TRBJ1-6 TRBV20-1 TGCAGTGCTAGAGGGGGATATTCACCCCTCCACTTT CSARGGYSPLHF
medium-sized TRBD1 TRBJ2-3 TRBV11-2 TGTGCCAGCGCTTGGACAGGGCTTGCAGATACGCAGTATTTT CASAWTGLADTQYF
few TRBD2 TRBJ2-3 TRBV28 TGTGCCAGCAGTCTCCGGACTAGCGGGGGAAGGAATACGCAGTATTTT CASSLRTSGGRNTQYF
medium-sized TRBD1 TRBJ2-5 TRBV7-2 TGTGCCAGCAGCTCGACAGGGTCCCAAGAGACCCAGTACTTC CASSSTGSQETQYF
many . TRBJ2-5 TRBV7-2 TGTGCCAGCAGCACCGGGGGTGACCAAGAGACCCAGTACTTC CASSTGGDQETQYF
few TRBD2 TRBJ2-3 TRBV29-1 TGCAGCGTTGCCTTAGCGGGGGGTAGCACAGATACGCAGTATTTT CSVALAGGSTDTQYF
. . TRBJ2-2 TRBV7-3 TGTGCCAGCATGGCGCAGGGGGGTGTCGGCGGGGAGCTGTTTTTT CASMAQGGVGGELFF
few . TRBJ1-6 TRBV7-2 TGTGCCAGCAGACCCGGACCCTCTCTCTCACCCCTCCACTTT CASRPGPSLSPLHF
. . TRBJ2-2 TRBV4-2 TGTGCCAGCAGCCCCATGGACAGCGCGAACACCGGGGAGCTGTTTTTT CASSPMDSANTGELFF
many TRBD1 TRBJ2-3 TRBV20-1 TGCAGTGCTCCCGACAGGGGACTGGATACGCAGTATTTT CSAPDRGLDTQYF
few . TRBJ1-1 TRBV11-1 TGTGCCAGCATCTCAGGTCCGGGGACTGAAGCTTTCTTT CASISGPGTEAFF
. . TRBJ1-3 TRBV5-1 TGCGCCAGCAGTAGGGGGTTGACCTCTGGAAACACCATATATTTT CASSRGLTSGNTIYF
. TRBD2 TRBJ2-1 TRBV7-9 TGTGCCAGCAGCCACTCTAGCGGGGGCTACAATGAGCAGTTCTTC CASSHSSGGYNEQFF
few TRBD2 TRBJ2-2 TRBV7-2 TGTGCCAGCAGCCCGACCCTAGCGGGGCGTCGGAGAACCGGGGAGCTGTTTTTT CASSPTLAGRRRTGELFF
medium-sized TRBD2 TRBJ2-2 TRBV7-9 TGTGCCAGCAGCCCCGGACTAGCGGGGGGATTGGACGGGGAGCTGTTTTTT CASSPGLAGGLDGELFF
medium-sized . TRBJ2-3 TRBV7-8 TGTGCCAGCAGCTTAAAACGGGTTCTCACAGATACGCAGTATTTT CASSLKRVLTDTQYF
. . TRBJ1-2 TRBV6-1 TGTGCCAGCAGTGTTGGTTCGACCTCGGGCTACACCTTC CASSVGSTSGYTF
few . TRBJ1-6 TRBV5-1 TGCGCCAGCAGCTTGGGAGGGGTTATTTCACCCCTCCACTTT CASSLGGVISPLHF
many . TRBJ2-2 TRBV20-1 TGCAGTGCTAGATTAGGGGGGACGAACACCGGGGAGCTGTTTTTT CSARLGGTNTGELFF
many . TRBJ2-3 TRBV7-3 TGTGCCAGCAGCTTAAATCCCGGATCGGGTACGCAGTATTTT CASSLNPGSGTQYF
few TRBD2 TRBJ2-7 TRBV6-2/TRBV6-3 TGTGCCAGCAGTACGCCACTGGGGAGGGCCAACACCTACGAGCAGTACTTC CASSTPLGRANTYEQYF
many . TRBJ2-5 TRBV4-3 TGCGCCAGCAGCCGACACCGAGGGGAGACCCAGTACTTC CASSRHRGETQYF
few . TRBJ2-2 TRBV7-2 TGTGCCAGCAGCTCGGGGATGAACACCGGGGAGCTGTTTTTT CASSSGMNTGELFF
few . TRBJ2-5 TRBV7-9 TGTGCCAGCAGCTTACAGGGAGAGACCCAGTACTTC CASSLQGETQYF
many TRBD1 TRBJ1-2 TRBV4-1 TGCGCCAGCAGCCAAGGGACAGGGCGTTATGGCTACACCTTC CASSQGTGRYGYTF
few . TRBJ1-4 TRBV5-1 TGCGCCAGCACCTTTGACCCGGGACTTATTAATGAAAAACTGTTTTTT CASTFDPGLINEKLFF
. TRBD2 TRBJ2-3 TRBV9 TGTGCCAGCAGCGTAGAGAGCGGGGGAGGAGATACGCAGTATTTT CASSVESGGGDTQYF
. . TRBJ1-2 TRBV12-3/TRBV12-4 TGTGCCAGCACCTGGGGGGGAAGCGGCTACACCTTC CASTWGGSGYTF
. . TRBJ2-5 TRBV29-1 TGCAGCGTTGTCGCCAGCACCCAAGAGACCCAGTACTTC CSVVASTQETQYF
many . TRBJ1-1 TRBV29-1 TGCAGCGTTTCATCCGGGGAGGACACTGAAGCTTTCTTT CSVSSGEDTEAFF
. . TRBJ2-7 TRBV7-9 TGTGCCAGCAGCGCAAGGACTGCTTACGAGCAGTACTTC CASSARTAYEQYF
many . TRBJ2-2 TRBV4-3 TGCGCCAGCAGCCAAGAATCTAGGTGGAAAAACACCGGGGAGCTGTTTTTT CASSQESRWKNTGELFF
. . TRBJ2-3 TRBV20-1 TGCAGTGCTCGGACGGTAACTAGCACAGATACGCAGTATTTT CSARTVTSTDTQYF
many . TRBJ2-5 TRBV15 TGTGCCACCAGCAGAGTACGGGGGGCTGGGGAGACCCAGTACTTC CATSRVRGAGETQYF
many TRBD2 TRBJ2-1 TRBV7-3 TGTGCCAGCAGCGTTGGACTAGCGGGGAACAATGAGCAGTTCTTC CASSVGLAGNNEQFF
. . TRBJ1-2 TRBV12-3/TRBV12-4 TGTGCCAGCAGTTTCGGGGAAGACTATGGCTACACCTTC CASSFGEDYGYTF
. . TRBJ1-1 TRBV7-3 TGTGCCAGCAGCCGCCTAAGGAGCACTGAAGCTTTCTTT CASSRLRSTEAFF
many TRBD1 TRBJ2-7 TRBV2 TGTGCCAGCAGTGAAGCCCAGGGGGCAGAGTACTTC CASSEAQGAEYF
few TRBD1 TRBJ1-5 TRBV12-3/TRBV12-4 TGTGCCAGCACTTCAACCCGGACAGGTATTCAGCCCCAGCATTTT CASTSTRTGIQPQHF
once . TRBJ1-3 TRBV9 TGTGCCAGCAGCGGTCGCCTCTCTGGAAACACCATATATTTT CASSGRLSGNTIYF
few . TRBJ1-2 TRBV4-1 TGCGCCAGCAGCCAAGGGTGGCAGGCCGGCTACACCTTC CASSQGWQAGYTF